What follows is one T cell receptor beta chain and its context. These data are taken from a study of T cell responses to AZD1222 COVID-19 vaccine. Study background: Second doses at about 4 or about 12 weeks were pooled.

The CDR3 has 14 residues. Trimming pared 6 bases from V and 4 bases from J, leaving 15 bases between. CDR1 and CDR2 from the germline V gene are MNHEY and SMNVEV (reference sequence). Sequencing used immunoSEQ multiplex PCR; TCRdb keeps in-frame clones, though not all of them. Of about 160,000 clones in the sample, approximately 90% were seen once. The specimen comprised peripheral blood, sampled on day 0 of AZD1222 vaccination. The source of this sequence is an adult in good health. The V call is TRBV27, the J call TRBJ1-1; perhaps TRBD1 as D (6 bases). CDR3 sequence: CASRPTRTVTEAFF. CDR3 nucleotide sequence: TGTGCCAGCAGGCCCACCCGGACAGTCACTGAAGCTTTCTTT.